This is a list of T cell receptor beta chains from one sample in a study of vaccination and CD4 T cells after COVID-19. Their cognate antigens are unknown. TCRdb passed the PCR reads through MiXCR, listing each CDR3 protein once. The sample records some 1,800 distinct CDR3 sequences, over 70% being singletons. Sequences were derived from CD4+ T cells from blood, cultured in vitro, sampled after SARS-CoV-2 vaccination. The source is a human donor who had recovered from COVID-19. The CDR3 runs from the conserved cysteine through the conserved F or W. Fields, in order: J gene, V gene, D gene, clone size, CDR3 DNA, CDR3 protein. D genes are given only for firm matches. Expanded clones get a size class; other rows say once, few or many, or leave the size out.

>TRBJ1-2|TRBV7-9|-|-
TGTGCCAGCAGCTTATCGCCAGGCGGCGGCTACACCTTC
CASSLSPGGGYTF
>TRBJ1-1|TRBV20-1|-|-
TGCAGTGCTAGGGCCGCATCACGGACTGAAGCTTTCTTT
CSARAASRTEAFF
>TRBJ2-2|TRBV6-1|-|hyperexpanded
TGTGCCTCCCGATACCTACTAGCCCCAACGGGCGGGGAGCTGTTTTTT
CASRYLLAPTGGELFF
>TRBJ2-1|TRBV27|-|-
TGTGCCAGCAGTTTAGCGAGACTAGGGTACAATGAGCAGTTCTTC
CASSLARLGYNEQFF
>TRBJ1-5|TRBV2|TRBD1|-
TGTGCCAGCAGGGCGACAGGGGGCAATCAGCCCCAGCATTTT
CASRATGGNQPQHF
>TRBJ2-7|TRBV6-2/TRBV6-3|-|-
TGTGCCAGCAGTTTGGAGGGGGAGCAGTACTTC
CASSLEGEQYF
>TRBJ1-1|TRBV6-2/TRBV6-3|-|-
TGTGCCACCCATGGGGCCAACACTGAAGCTTTCTTT
CATHGANTEAFF
>TRBJ1-2|TRBV28|-|-
TGTGCCAGTAGTTCGGCAGCCCGTATATATAGCTACACCTTC
CASSSAARIYSYTF
>TRBJ1-4|TRBV15|-|once
TGTGCCACCAGCAGAGGCCCGGTGTATGAAAAACTGTTTTTT
CATSRGPVYEKLFF
>TRBJ1-5|TRBV20-1|TRBD1|-
TGCAGTGCTACCCAGGGGGGGTCTTTGGATCAGCCCCAGCATTTT
CSATQGGSLDQPQHF
>TRBJ1-5|TRBV15|-|-
TGTGCCACCAGCAGAGATTACGGGGACCGTAGCAATCAGCCCCAGCATTTT
CATSRDYGDRSNQPQHF
>TRBJ1-2|TRBV30|-|-
TGTGCCTGGAGCCGTCTAGGGGTGGGGGGCTACACCTTC
CAWSRLGVGGYTF
>TRBJ2-3|TRBV15|-|-
TGTGCCACCAGCAGAGAGGGGTTCACAGATACGCAGTATTTT
CATSREGFTDTQYF
>TRBJ1-6|TRBV18|-|-
TGTGCCAGCTCACGGCGGGATGAGCCTTCCCTCCACTTT
CASSRRDEPSLHF
>TRBJ1-6|TRBV7-2|-|-
TGTGCCAGCAGCCCAAGGCCCTATAATTCACCCCTCCACTTT
CASSPRPYNSPLHF